This T cell receptor (beta chain) was documented in a study of cytomegalovirus exposure and HLA in healthy donors. Findings and limits, study-wide: It is likely that the observed cluster of highly shared sequence variants was a sequencing artifact. Rare TCR sequences dominated, though some public TCRs recurred in many donors. Follow-up analysis later connected one missense variant in DCLRE1C with trimming of TCR beta V- and J-genes. Equally common other TCR beta chains were less clonally expanded than HLA-associated ones, a later analysis found.

13 Jbeta primers and 60 Vbeta primers were used for the PCR. Method: immunoSEQ multiplex PCR; TCRdb's copy keeps in-frame clones and lacks some. Here the sample spans a few hundred thousand clones, approximately 78% being singletons. Points on this clone: Its matching antigen is unknown.

Sequencing was performed on PBMCs. The TCR sequence derives from a man aged 30-40 years in good health and CMV-seronegative.

CDR3 residues: CASSPGTGGSYEQYF. The CDR3 DNA is TGTGCCAGCAGCCCCGGGACAGGGGGCTCCTACGAGCAGTACTTC. This chain connects TRBV28 to TRBJ2-7, with 11 positions matching TRBD1. V was clipped by 6 bases and J by 0 bases; unmatched bases: 4. The CDR3 spans 15 residues. Germline lookup yields CDR1 MDHEN and CDR2 SYDVKM.